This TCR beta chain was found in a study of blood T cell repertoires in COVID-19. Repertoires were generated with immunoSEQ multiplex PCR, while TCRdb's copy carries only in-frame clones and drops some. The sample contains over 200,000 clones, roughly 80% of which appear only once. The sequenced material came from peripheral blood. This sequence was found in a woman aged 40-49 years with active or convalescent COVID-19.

CDR3 amino acids: CASGGSSSPLHF. The CDR3 nucleotides are TGTGCCAGCGGGGGGTCAAGTTCACCCCTCCACTTT. The rearrangement uses TRBV19 and TRBJ1-6, with a possible D match to TRBD1 (5 bases). The V end lost 9 bases, the J end lost 9 bases, and 12 bases lay between the germline ends. The V gene's germline CDR1 is LNHDA and CDR2 SQIVND (reference sequence). The CDR3 runs 12 residues.